Sequencing of this T cell receptor beta chain was carried out in a study of T cells in Graves' hyperthyroidism and ophthalmopathy. The overall study: It was at initial diagnosis, before any treatment, that peripheral blood was collected.

This clonotype was observed a handful of times. Patients having uncontrolled infection, another autoimmune disease, pregnancy or lactation were not included. Amplification of TCR beta CDR3 regions was performed using RNA transcripts as template. The HTBI set primed first-round TCR CDR3 RT-PCR. Using its own MiXCR run on the multiplex PCR reads, TCRdb lists one record per CDR3 protein. Among 600,000 to 800,000 distinct CDR3 sequences listed, 35% were seen once. The sample taken for sequencing was blood. This TCR was sampled from a woman aged 40 to 50 with Graves' hyperthyroidism.

CDR3 region: CASSLRGADNSPLHF. DNA for the CDR3: TGTGCCAGCAGCCTACGAGGGGCCGATAATTCACCCCTCCACTTT. The chain links TRBV12-3 or TRBV12-4 to TRBJ1-6; D may be TRBD1 (5 bases). CDR3 size: 15 residues. Trimming shortened V by 6 bases and J by 5 bases, and 14 bases separated the two germline ends.